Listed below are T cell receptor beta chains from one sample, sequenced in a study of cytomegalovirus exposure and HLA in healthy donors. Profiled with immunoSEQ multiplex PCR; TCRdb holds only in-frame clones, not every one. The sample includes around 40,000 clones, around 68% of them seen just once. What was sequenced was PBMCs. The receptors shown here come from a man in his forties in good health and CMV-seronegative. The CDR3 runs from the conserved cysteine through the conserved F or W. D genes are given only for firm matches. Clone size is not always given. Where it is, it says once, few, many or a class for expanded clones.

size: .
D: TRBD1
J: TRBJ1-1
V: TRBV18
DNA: TGTGCCAGCTCACCCGGACAGGAGAACACTGAAGCTTTCTTT
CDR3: CASSPGQENTEAFF

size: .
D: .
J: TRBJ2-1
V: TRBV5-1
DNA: TGCGCCAGCAGCTTAGAACTAGGTAACAATGAGCAGTTCTTC
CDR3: CASSLELGNNEQFF

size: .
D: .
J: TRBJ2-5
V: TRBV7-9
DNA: TGTGCCAGCAGTCTTACCGGGACTTACGAGACCCAGTACTTC
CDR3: CASSLTGTYETQYF

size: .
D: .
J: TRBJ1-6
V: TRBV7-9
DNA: TGTGCCAGCCGACAGCTCAATTCACCCCTCCACTTT
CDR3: CASRQLNSPLHF

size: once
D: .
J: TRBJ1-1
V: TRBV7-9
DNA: TGTGCCAGCAGCATGGCGGACACTGAAGCTTTCTTT
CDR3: CASSMADTEAFF

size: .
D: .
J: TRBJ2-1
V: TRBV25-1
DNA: TGTGCCAGCAGTGCGATCACAGGATACAATGAGCAGTTCTTC
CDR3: CASSAITGYNEQFF

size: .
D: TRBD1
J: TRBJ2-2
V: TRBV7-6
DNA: TGTGCCAGCAGCACCGTAGGGGCAGGGGGCGCGTCCGGGGAGCTGTTTTTT
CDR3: CASSTVGAGGASGELFF

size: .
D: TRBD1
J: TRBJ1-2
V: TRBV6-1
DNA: TGTGCCAGCAGTGGTCAACAGGGGACTCATGGCTACACCTTC
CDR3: CASSGQQGTHGYTF

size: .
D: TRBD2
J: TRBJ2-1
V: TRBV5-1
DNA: TGCGCCAGCAGCATTGAAGCGGGGCGTTACAATGAGCAGTTCTTC
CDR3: CASSIEAGRYNEQFF

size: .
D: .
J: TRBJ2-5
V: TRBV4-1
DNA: TGCGCCAGCAGCGAGCGACGAAACCAAGAGACCCAGTACTTC
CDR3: CASSERRNQETQYF

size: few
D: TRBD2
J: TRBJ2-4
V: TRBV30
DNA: TGTGCCTGGAGCTCCGGGACTAGCGGGGGAGGAGACATTCAGTACTTC
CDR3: CAWSSGTSGGGDIQYF

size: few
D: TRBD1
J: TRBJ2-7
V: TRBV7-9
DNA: TGTGCCAGCAGCATATGGGGACAGGGTGCCTACGAGCAGTACTTC
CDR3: CASSIWGQGAYEQYF

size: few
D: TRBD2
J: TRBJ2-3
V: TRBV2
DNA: TGTGCCAGCAGTGAAGCGGGGGGGGGAGCAGATACGCAGTATTTT
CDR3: CASSEAGGGADTQYF

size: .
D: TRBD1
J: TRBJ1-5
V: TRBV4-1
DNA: TGCGCCAGCAGCCCAGGAGCGGACAGGAATCAGCCCCAGCATTTT
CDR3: CASSPGADRNQPQHF

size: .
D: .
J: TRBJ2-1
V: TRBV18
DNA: TGTGCCAGCTCTCCTGGGACAAGGAATGAGCAGTTCTTC
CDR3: CASSPGTRNEQFF

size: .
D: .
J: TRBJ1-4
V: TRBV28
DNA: TGTGCCAGCCTCGGGAGCGGAGGGGTCGAAAAACTGTTTTTT
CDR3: CASLGSGGVEKLFF

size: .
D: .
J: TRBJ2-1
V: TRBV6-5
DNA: TGTGCCAGCAGACCGGACATAAGCTCCTACAATGAGCAGTTCTTC
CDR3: CASRPDISSYNEQFF

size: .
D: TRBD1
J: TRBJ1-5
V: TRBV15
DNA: TGTGCCACCAGCCGACAGGGACAAGGCAATCAGCCCCAGCATTTT
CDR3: CATSRQGQGNQPQHF

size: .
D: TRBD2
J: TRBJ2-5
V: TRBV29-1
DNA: TGCAGCGTTGAAGGAGCGGGGGGGTGGGAGACCCAGTACTTC
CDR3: CSVEGAGGWETQYF

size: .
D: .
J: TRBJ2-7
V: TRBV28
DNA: TGTGCCAGCAGTGGTAGCGGCGCCTACGAGCAGTACTTC
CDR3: CASSGSGAYEQYF

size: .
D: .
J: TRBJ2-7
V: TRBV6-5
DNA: TGTGCCAGCAAACACGACAGATTCCCCTACGAGCAGTACTTC
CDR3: CASKHDRFPYEQYF

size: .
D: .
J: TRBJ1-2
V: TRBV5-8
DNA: TGTGCCAGCAGTCCCCCTCTTTATTATGGCTACACCTTC
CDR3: CASSPPLYYGYTF

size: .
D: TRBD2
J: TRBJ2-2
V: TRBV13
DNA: TGTGCCAGCAGCTTAGTCGGCAAGAGCGGGGGAAGGGAGCTGTTTTTT
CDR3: CASSLVGKSGGRELFF

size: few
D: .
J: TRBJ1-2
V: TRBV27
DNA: TGTGCCAGCAGTTCCGCGCCGACACCATACTATGGCTACACCTTC
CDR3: CASSSAPTPYYGYTF

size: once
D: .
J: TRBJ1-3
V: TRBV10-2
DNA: TGCGCCAGCAGTGAGTCCAGGGGAGCCACTGGAAACACCATATATTTT
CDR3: CASSESRGATGNTIYF

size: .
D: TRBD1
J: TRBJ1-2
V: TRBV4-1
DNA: TGCGCCAGCAGCCAAGAGCACTCGACAGGGGGGTCGAACTATGGCTACACCTTC
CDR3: CASSQEHSTGGSNYGYTF

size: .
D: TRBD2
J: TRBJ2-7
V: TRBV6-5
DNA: TGTGCCAGCAGTTTCGGAGCGGGGAGTAGCTCCTACGAGCAGTACTTC
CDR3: CASSFGAGSSSYEQYF

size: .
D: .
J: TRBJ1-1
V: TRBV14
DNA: TGTGCCAGCAGCCACGTCGGGGGAGGAGACACTGAAGCTTTCTTT
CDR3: CASSHVGGGDTEAFF

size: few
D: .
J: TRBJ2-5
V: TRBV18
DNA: TGTGCCAGCTCACCACCTCGGGGCCAAGAGACCCAGTACTTC
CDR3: CASSPPRGQETQYF

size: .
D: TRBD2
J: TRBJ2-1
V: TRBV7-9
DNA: TGTGCCAGCAGCTCGGCGACTAGCCTCAATGAGCAGTTCTTC
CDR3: CASSSATSLNEQFF

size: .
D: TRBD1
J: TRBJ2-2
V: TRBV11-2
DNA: TGTGCCAGCAGCACAAATACAGGGGGGACCGGGGAGCTGTTTTTT
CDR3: CASSTNTGGTGELFF

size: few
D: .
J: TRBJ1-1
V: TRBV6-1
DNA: TGTGCCAGCAGTGCCGGGGGGACTGAAGCTTTCTTT
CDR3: CASSAGGTEAFF

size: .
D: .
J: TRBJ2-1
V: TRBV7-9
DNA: TGTGCCAGCAGCTTAGGCATCATGAGGAATGAGCAGTTCTTC
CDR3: CASSLGIMRNEQFF

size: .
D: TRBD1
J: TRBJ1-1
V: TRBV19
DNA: TGTGCCAGTGGGACCCGGCGGGACAGCTTTCGAGCTTTCTTT
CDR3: CASGTRRDSFRAFF

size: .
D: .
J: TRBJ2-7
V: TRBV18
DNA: TGTGCCAGCTCACCGAGGCAGGGGACCTACGAGCAGTACTTC
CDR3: CASSPRQGTYEQYF

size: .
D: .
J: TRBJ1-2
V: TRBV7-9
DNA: TGTGCCAGCAGCCCCCGCGCCCCGGGTGGCTACACCTTC
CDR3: CASSPRAPGGYTF

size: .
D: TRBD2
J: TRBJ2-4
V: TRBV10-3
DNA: TGTGCCACGATGGCGACTAGCGGGGGGCAACTAGCCAAAAACATTCAGTACTTC
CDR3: CATMATSGGQLAKNIQYF

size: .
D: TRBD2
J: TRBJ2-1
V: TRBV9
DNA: TGTGCCAGCAGCGCGGGACTAGCGGGGTACAATGAGCAGTTCTTC
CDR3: CASSAGLAGYNEQFF

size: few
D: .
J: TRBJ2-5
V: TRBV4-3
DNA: TGCGCCAGCAGCCAAGGCTTCAGGGTAGAAGAGACCCAGTACTTC
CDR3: CASSQGFRVEETQYF

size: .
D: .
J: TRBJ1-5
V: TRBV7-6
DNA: TGTGCCAGCAGCCCCCTCGGTACCTATCAGCCCCAGCATTTT
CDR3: CASSPLGTYQPQHF